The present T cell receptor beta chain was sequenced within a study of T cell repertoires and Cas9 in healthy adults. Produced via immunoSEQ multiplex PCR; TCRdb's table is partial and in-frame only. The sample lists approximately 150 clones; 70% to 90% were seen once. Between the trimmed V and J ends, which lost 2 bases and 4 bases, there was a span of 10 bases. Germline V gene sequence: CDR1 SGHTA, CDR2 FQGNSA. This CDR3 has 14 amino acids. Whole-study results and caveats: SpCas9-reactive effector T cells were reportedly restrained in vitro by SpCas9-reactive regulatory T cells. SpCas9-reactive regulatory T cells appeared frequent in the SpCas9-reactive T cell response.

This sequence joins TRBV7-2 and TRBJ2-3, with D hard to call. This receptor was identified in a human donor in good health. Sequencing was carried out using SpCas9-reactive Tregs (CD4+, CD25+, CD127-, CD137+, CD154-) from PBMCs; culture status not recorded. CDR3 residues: CASSLNTGADTQYF. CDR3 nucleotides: TGTGCCAGCAGCTTAAACACTGGGGCAGATACGCAGTATTTT.